Listed here are 26 T cell receptor beta chains from one sample, sequenced in a study of draining lymph node invasion in breast cancer (dated by TCRdb to about 2020). For memory conventional CD4 T cells, the sort was based on CD4+ CD45RA- CD25- cells. The library was generated by bulk RNA-seq. Sequencer: Illumina HiSeq 2500. The public sequencing data were trimmed at Q25 with fastp and processed into clonotypes with MiXCR by TCRdb, which kept only in-frame beta chains. Rows matching on CDR3 protein sequence are summarized as one entry with the most common DNA and genes. The sample contains almost 3,000 distinct CDR3 sequences, around four fifths of them found a single time. Clones ranked in the top ten supply over 8% of the sample. Sequenced material: sorted memory CD4+ effector T cells from a lymph node. Interpreted using the paper, the cell subset or site label stands for: CD45RA-negative sorted CD4+ T cells (memory Tconv or effector/memory Treg). These receptor sequences come from a female donor with luminal breast cancer.

Here the CDR3 reads CASRTGPTQETQYF. CDR3 in DNA: TGCGCCAGCAGGACAGGGCCGACCCAAGAGACCCAGTACTTC. V gene TRBV5-1 combines with J gene TRBJ2-5; 7 bases align to TRBD1. The CDR3 covers 14 residues. Germline CDR1 and CDR2: SGHRS and YFSETQ. The trim removed 5 bases at V and 1 base at J, leaving 5 bases unmatched.

The CDR3 reads CASSPQQGWGYTF. The CDR3 coding sequence is TGTGCCAGCAGCCCACAGCAAGGCTGGGGCTACACCTTC. This sequence joins TRBV11-3 and TRBJ1-2; D uncertain. Germline CDR1 and CDR2: SGHNT and YENEEA. CDR3 length: 13 amino acids. Trimming removed 5 bases from V and 8 bases from J, with 15 bases in between.

This clonotype was seen only a few times. The V gene is TRBV9, the J gene TRBJ2-7; 7 bases align to TRBD1. With 0 bases clipped from V and 4 bases from J, the junction kept 7 bases outside the gene matches. CDR3 length equals 15 residues. From germline, CDR1 is SGDLS and CDR2 YYNGEE. As DNA, the CDR3 is TGTGCCAGCAGCGTAGGACAGGGCAAAGGGTACGAGCAGTACTTC. Amino acids: CASSVGQGKGYEQYF.

The chain links TRBV7-2 to TRBJ1-5; D is undetermined. The V end lost 5 bases, the J end lost 4 bases, and 9 bases lay between the germline ends. Germline V gene data show CDR1 as SGHTA and CDR2 as FQGNSA. The CDR3 sequence is 13 residues long. The CDR3 DNA reads as TGTGCCAGCAGCCCAACGAGTAATCAGCCCCAGCATTTT. It is translated as CASSPTSNQPQHF.

The J gene is TRBJ2-7, the V gene TRBV20-1; TRBD2 aligns across 11 bases. CDR1 and CDR2 (germline): DFQATT, SNEGSKA (reference sequence). With 3 bases clipped from V and 3 bases from J, the junction kept 4 bases outside the gene matches. The CDR3 loop spans 14 amino acids. The CDR3 is CSARLAGGHYEQYF. Here the CDR3 DNA reads TGCAGTGCTAGGCTAGCGGGGGGCCACTACGAGCAGTACTTC.

CDR3 DNA: TGTGCCAGCAGCTTGGACGTCTACAATGAGCAGTTCTTC. It is translated as CASSLDVYNEQFF. The rearrangement uses TRBV5-8 and TRBJ2-1; no firm D call. Germline CDR1 SGHTS, CDR2 YDEGEE. The CDR3 spans 13 residues. V dropped 0 bases and J dropped 3 bases, with 4 bases sitting between them.

This chain links TRBV5-8 with TRBJ2-3; 9 bases line up with TRBD2. The V segment lost 4 bases and the J segment 8 bases; nucleotides outside the gene matches: 11. This CDR3 is 15 amino acids long. CDR1 is SGHTS and CDR2 is YDEGEE in the germline V gene. CDR3 in amino acids: CASSPASGRLGTQYF. The DNA of the CDR3 is TGTGCCAGCAGCCCCGCGAGCGGGAGGTTGGGTACGCAGTATTTT. Variable domain in full (rest from reference TRBV5-8 and TRBJ2-3): EAGVTQSPTHLIKTRGQQATLRCSPISGHTSVYWYQQALGLGLQFLLWYDEGEERNRGNFPPRFSGRQFPNYSSELNVNALELEDSALYLCASSPASGRLGTQYFGPGTRLTVL.

This chain links TRBV20-1 with TRBJ1-2; D uncertain. Trimming pared 0 bases from V and 4 bases from J, leaving 9 bases between. The CDR3 has 13 amino acids. Germline-derived CDR1 and CDR2 are DFQATT and SNEGSKA (reference sequence). This CDR3 reads CSARDGSFYGYTF. As DNA, the CDR3 is TGCAGTGCTAGAGACGGCAGCTTCTATGGCTACACCTTC.

V is TRBV4-3 and J is TRBJ2-1; 7 bases are a match to TRBD2. The junction had 4 bases not matched to a gene; V was cut back by 1 base and J by 4 bases. The germline gives CDR1 LGHNA, CDR2 YSLEER. The length of the CDR3 is 15 residues. CDR3 loop: CASSQGAGEYNEQFF. For the CDR3, the DNA is TGCGCCAGCAGCCAAGGTGCGGGAGAGTACAATGAGCAGTTCTTC.

V usage is TRBV6-6 and J usage is TRBJ1-6; D unresolved. Germline CDR1 is MNHNY and CDR2 is SVGAGI (reference sequence). Trimming pared 2 bases from V and 9 bases from J, leaving 11 bases between. This CDR3 has 14 amino acids. This CDR3 reads CASSYEAKGSPLHF. The CDR3 bases are TGTGCCAGCAGTTACGAGGCGAAAGGTTCACCCCTCCACTTT.

The rearrangement links TRBV4-2 to TRBJ2-1; 11 bases match TRBD1. Germline V gives CDR1 LGHNA, CDR2 YNFKEQ. This CDR3 comprises 17 residues. The trim removed 3 bases at V and 10 bases at J, leaving 14 bases unmatched. The CDR3 nucleotides read TGTGCCAGCAGCCATCATAGGTCGGGACAGGGGGTTCGGGAGCAGTTCTTC. Its translation: CASSHHRSGQGVREQFF.

CDR3 DNA: TGTGCCAGCAGTGAAGCTCCGACCGGGGAGCTGTTTTTT. Residues: CASSEAPTGELFF. The rearrangement uses TRBV2 and TRBJ2-2; D remains unclear. Germline V CDR1 and CDR2: SNHLY, FYNNEI. The CDR3 spans 13 residues. V was clipped by 0 bases and J by 5 bases, with 4 bases between them.

The chain employs TRBV7-2 and TRBJ1-2; D is unclear. The germline CDR1 and CDR2 sequences are SGHTA and FQGNSA. Trimming stripped 3 bases from V and 8 bases from J, with 13 bases between. The CDR3 runs 13 residues. The CDR3 spells CASSFDGLHGYTF. CDR3 DNA: TGTGCCAGCAGCTTCGACGGCCTTCACGGCTACACCTTC.

The chain couples TRBV7-8 to TRBJ2-4; a weak D match, TRBD1 (6 bases). V was trimmed by 4 bases and J by 0 bases, leaving 19 bases between them. This CDR3 is built from 18 residues. The germline V gene has CDR1 SGHVS and CDR2 FQNEAQ. The CDR3 DNA reads TGTGCCAGCAGCTCAGGGACATTCTATTCCCTAGCCAAAAACATTCAGTACTTC. Residues: CASSSGTFYSLAKNIQYF.

The chain has TRBV7-9 and TRBJ1-1; unclear D gene. This CDR3 region has 12 residues. Germline V CDR1 and CDR2: SEHNR, FQNEAQ (reference sequence). Between the trimmed V and J ends, which lost 5 bases and 1 base, there was a span of 5 bases. CDR3 DNA sequence: TGTGCCAGCAGCAACCAGAACACTGAAGCTTTCTTT. Translated: CASSNQNTEAFF.

This chain connects TRBV11-3 to TRBJ2-1; TRBD2 matches at 9 bases. Germline V gives CDR1 SGHNT, CDR2 YENEEA. This CDR3 region has 14 residues. V lost 5 bases and J lost 9; bases outside the gene matches: 8. The CDR3 bases are TGTGCCAGCAGCCGTAGCGGGAGAATTGGTGAGCAGTTCTTC. Its translation: CASSRSGRIGEQFF.

The V gene is TRBV5-1, the J gene TRBJ1-1; possibly TRBD1 for D (6 bases). The germline gives CDR1 SGHRS, CDR2 YFSETQ. V was trimmed by 0 bases and J by 10 bases, leaving 7 bases between them. The CDR3 length is 11 residues. The CDR3 region has the DNA TGCGCCAGCAGCTTGGAAGGGGGAGCTTTCTTT. This sequence encodes CASSLEGGAFF.

V and J are TRBV7-6 and TRBJ2-6, with D maybe TRBD2 (5 bases). CDR3 length: 16 amino acids. The V and J ends lost 1 base and 4 bases respectively, with 11 bases between them. Germline loops: CDR1 SGHVS, CDR2 FNYEAQ. CDR3 residues: CASSLGELTGANVLTF. The CDR3 DNA is TGTGCCAGCAGCTTAGGGGAGTTGACCGGGGCCAACGTCCTGACTTTC.

CDR3 sequence: CASSSGDGNTEAFF. In DNA, the CDR3 is TGCGCCAGCAGCTCCGGGGACGGCAACACTGAAGCTTTCTTT. The chain is built from TRBV5-1 and TRBJ1-1; maybe TRBD1 (5 bases). Trimming took 3 bases from V and 2 from J, leaving 11 bases between them. The germline V gene has CDR1 SGHRS and CDR2 YFSETQ. This CDR3 has 14 amino acids. The variable domain in full, completed from reference TRBV5-1 and TRBJ1-1, reads KAGVTQTPRYLIKTRGQQVTLSCSPISGHRSVSWYQQTPGQGLQFLFEYFSETQRNKGNFPGRFSGRQFSNSRSEMNVSTLELGDSALYLCASSSGDGNTEAFFGQGTRLTVV.

There are a few counts of this clonotype. The rearrangement uses TRBV18 and TRBJ1-1, with D possibly being TRBD1 (6 bases). CDR3 length: 14 residues. Trimming stripped 2 bases from V and 3 bases from J, with 10 bases between. Germline lookup yields CDR1 KGHSH and CDR2 LQKENI. The CDR3 bases are TGTGCCAGCTCACCAGTACAGGGCGACACTGAAGCTTTCTTT. Translated, it gives CASSPVQGDTEAFF.

The rearrangement joins TRBV5-1 to TRBJ1-3, with TRBD1 matching 7 bases. Germline V gene sequence: CDR1 SGHRS, CDR2 YFSETQ. The CDR3 contains 15 residues. The V and J ends lost 4 bases and 0 bases, in that order; junction bases with no gene match: 4. The DNA of the CDR3 is TGCGCCAGCAGCCGCGACAGGGTCTCTGGAAACACCATATATTTT. It is translated as CASSRDRVSGNTIYF.

The chain employs TRBV7-9 and TRBJ1-3; D is ambiguous. The germline V gene encodes CDR1 SEHNR and CDR2 FQNEAQ (reference sequence). Trimming removed 11 bases at V and 1 base at J, with 12 bases between. The CDR3 runs to 13 residues. CDR3 nucleotide sequence: TGTGCCCTTGTGCTATCTTCTGGAAACACCATATATTTT. This sequence encodes CALVLSSGNTIYF. Full variable domain (outside the CDR3, taken from reference TRBV7-9 and TRBJ1-3): DTGVSQNPRHKITKRGQNVTFRCDPISEHNRLYWYRQTLGQGPEFLTYFQNEAQLEKSRLLSDRFSAERPKGSFSTLEIQRTEQGDSAMYLCALVLSSGNTIYFGEGSWLTVV.

This chain links TRBV18 with TRBJ2-1; perhaps TRBD1 as D (6 bases). Germline assignment: CDR1 KGHSH and CDR2 LQKENI. The CDR3 consists of 15 residues. Trimming shortened V by 3 bases and J by 3 bases, and 12 bases separated the two germline ends. The CDR3 is CASSPDDRRYNEQFF. The CDR3 DNA reads TGTGCCAGCTCACCGGACGACAGGCGCTACAATGAGCAGTTCTTC.

Here the CDR3 DNA reads TGTGCCAGCAGCCAAGATCCAACAGAGAACTATTCACCCCTCCACTTT. Its translation: CASSQDPTENYSPLHF. The rearrangement links TRBV14 to TRBJ1-6; the D is unclear. Trimming took 0 bases from V and 8 from J, leaving 14 bases between them. The CDR3 is 16 residues long. The V gene's germline CDR1 is SGHDN and CDR2 FVKESK.

Only a few counts were recorded for this clonotype. V gene TRBV4-3 combines with J gene TRBJ2-5; D is ambiguous. The V gene lost 2 bases and the J gene lost 2 bases, with 6 bases spanning the gap. The CDR3 runs 13 residues. CDR1 is LGHNA, CDR2 YSLEER, per germline. The CDR3 loop reads CASSQRMQETQYF. CDR3 nucleotides: TGCGCCAGCAGCCAAAGGATGCAAGAGACCCAGTACTTC.

This chain uses TRBV29-1 with TRBJ2-5, with D possibly being TRBD1 (6 bases). The CDR3 covers 11 residues. V lost 7 bases to trimming and J lost 7 bases, with 13 bases between them. Germline V gives CDR1 SQVTM, CDR2 ANQGSEA. The CDR3 is CSGQGSATQYF. The CDR3 DNA reads TGCAGCGGCCAGGGGTCGGCGACCCAGTACTTC.